This T cell receptor beta chain was retrieved from a study of OX40 agonist ivuxolimab in advanced cancers. Assay: immunoSEQ multiplex PCR; the TCRdb copy retains only in-frame clones and omits some. The top ten hold roughly 0.75% of the sample, which has tens of thousands of clones, roughly 91% seen once. CDR1 and CDR2 from the germline V gene are MNHEY and SMNVEV (reference sequence). J lost 12 bases, V lost 6 bases, and 7 bases had no gene match. This CDR3 has 14 residues. Source: CD4+ or CD8+ T cells sorted from blood, taken in a trial of the OX40 agonist ivuxolimab. The sequence derives from an adult with an advanced solid tumor such as melanoma, head and neck, liver or kidney cancer. The chain has TRBV27 and TRBJ1-6, with TRBD1 matching 11 bases. The CDR3 DNA is TGTGCCAGCAGCTGGACAGGGGGCCGCCTACCCCTCCACTTT. This codes for CASSWTGGRLPLHF.